Described below is a single T cell receptor beta chain sequence and its context. This sample was taken from a study of blood T cell repertoires in COVID-19. Study details: Researchers got acute and convalescent COVID-19 samples from the United States, Italy and Spain. PBMCs, B-cell-depleted T cells, or T cells were the source of the cDNA or gDNA that made up the material.

Original handling: By means of reference gene primer amplification, nucleated cell counts were estimated. The repertoire was sequenced with immunoSEQ multiplex PCR; TCRdb's copy has only in-frame clones and lacks some. V, J and clone size derive from that table, while D and trimming were established from the DNA sequence. The repertoire holds roughly 65,000 clones, with approximately 79% as singletons. V was trimmed by 4 bases and J by 0 bases, leaving 17 bases between them. Germline values: CDR1 MGHRA, CDR2 YSYEKL. This CDR3 region has 17 residues. This chain uses TRBV4-1 with TRBJ2-3, with D possibly matching TRBD2 (6 bases). This clonotype was sampled from a human donor in a cohort sampled during active COVID-19. The source material was peripheral blood. The CDR3 is CASSPGTLSLSTDTQYF. CDR3 bases: TGCGCCAGCAGCCCCGGGACTTTAAGCCTGAGCACAGATACGCAGTATTTT.